This TCR beta chain is from a study of tumor-infiltrating lymphocytes in primary liver carcinoma (dated by TCRdb to the late 2010s). Context from the whole study: Roughly 5 patients with histopathologically diagnosed primary liver carcinoma underwent surgical resection in China between 2015 and 2016. Of the five patients, three men and two women aged 30 to 69 years, four had hepatocellular carcinoma and one had combined HCC and intrahepatic cholangiocarcinoma. The five patients had tumors staged T1-T3 N0M0, with maximum diameters ranging from roughly 4.2 to 11 cm. Each sample produced about 3.65 to 7.13 million productive TCRbeta reads, and read depth showed no significant difference between tissue types. For each liver tumor, the study sampled five regions along with adjacent normal tissue and blood, and applied TCRbeta repertoire sequencing, expression microarrays and whole-exome sequencing. A total of roughly 35 specimens from 5 patients, comprising about 25 tumor regions, 5 adjacent noncancerous liver tissues and 5 peripheral blood samples, were covered by TCRbeta repertoire sequencing. Repertoires from technical replicates were highly reproducible, with mean shared-clone rates roughly 0.9 and correlation coefficients above 0.95. What the authors observed across the whole study: The top 250 clones accounted for a significantly greater share of the repertoire in tumors than in blood (p = 0.039). Only the TCR beta chain was sequenced, so true repertoire diversity is likely underestimated because unpaired alpha chains were not captured. Pairs of tumor regions showed greater repertoire overlap (mean roughly 35%) than tumor-adjacent pairs (roughly 17%) or tumor-blood pairs (roughly 14%), which is consistent with antigen-driven expansion. Comparison of CD4+ and CD8+ T cell repertoires was precluded by the use of bulk unsorted samples. With just four to six patients in the study, the authors point out that the findings should be validated in a larger study.

The table lists this clonotype with a count of one. The antigen it recognizes is unknown. With a much larger clone just one base away, this may be a read error. Blood RNA was extracted from unsorted whole blood using TRIzol reagent, and germline DNA was obtained with the DNeasy Blood & Tissue kit. Patients had chronic HBV infection and were treatment-naive at sampling. Before surgery, four milliliters of peripheral blood were collected into K2EDTA tubes. Using a constant-region primer and ProtoScript II reverse transcriptase, TCRbeta-specific cDNA was reverse-transcribed from around 500 ng total RNA. Three nested multiplex PCR rounds, following a slightly modified ARM-PCR procedure, were used to build the TCRbeta libraries. A final 25-cycle PCR with Deep VentR polymerase added sample barcodes and Illumina adapters. Before sequencing, amplicons of 200-500 bp were purified from gel using a QIAquick gel extraction kit. An Illumina HiSeq 2500 was used to sequence the TCRbeta amplicons with 250-bp paired-end reads. Per the original workflow: Trimmomatic v0.33 was used to quality-trim the reads, and FLASH v1.2.11 was used to merge paired reads so that full CDR3 sequences could be recovered. V, D and J germline segments were assigned to the rearranged TCRbeta sequences using MiGEC v1.2.1b. Clonotype statistics and Shannon-Wiener diversity indices were computed with VDJtools v1.0.0. To cut down on sampling bias, every analysis after diversity analysis relied on just the 250 most abundant clonotypes from each sample. Using fastp trimming at Q25 and MiXCR clonotype assembly, TCRdb reanalyzed the public sequencing data and kept in-frame beta chains. Records with the same CDR3 protein are collapsed into one entry carrying the most frequent genes and DNA. The V and J calls follow TCRdb's processing rather than the paper's. This sample gives 300,000 to 350,000 distinct CDR3 sequences in total; less than 65% of them show up just once. The top ten clones comprise roughly 6.5% of the sample.

The origin of this receptor is a man aged 35-49 years with primary liver carcinoma and hepatitis B virus infection. Sample: peripheral blood.

This receptor has the CDR3 CASSGTTRTGELFF. The DNA sequence reads TGTGCCAGCAGTGGGACTACCCGCACCGGGGAGCTGTTTTTT. The chain couples TRBV6-2 or TRBV6-3 to TRBJ2-2; 7 bases in the junction line up with TRBD2. From the germline V gene, CDR1 is MNHEY and CDR2 is SVGEGT. The CDR3 numbers 14 residues from cysteine through phenylalanine. Only the CDR3 DNA is retained, 42 bases long and in frame from the first base. For this chain, trimming is 5 bases at the V end and 4 bases at the J end, and the number of junction bases without a gene match is 4.